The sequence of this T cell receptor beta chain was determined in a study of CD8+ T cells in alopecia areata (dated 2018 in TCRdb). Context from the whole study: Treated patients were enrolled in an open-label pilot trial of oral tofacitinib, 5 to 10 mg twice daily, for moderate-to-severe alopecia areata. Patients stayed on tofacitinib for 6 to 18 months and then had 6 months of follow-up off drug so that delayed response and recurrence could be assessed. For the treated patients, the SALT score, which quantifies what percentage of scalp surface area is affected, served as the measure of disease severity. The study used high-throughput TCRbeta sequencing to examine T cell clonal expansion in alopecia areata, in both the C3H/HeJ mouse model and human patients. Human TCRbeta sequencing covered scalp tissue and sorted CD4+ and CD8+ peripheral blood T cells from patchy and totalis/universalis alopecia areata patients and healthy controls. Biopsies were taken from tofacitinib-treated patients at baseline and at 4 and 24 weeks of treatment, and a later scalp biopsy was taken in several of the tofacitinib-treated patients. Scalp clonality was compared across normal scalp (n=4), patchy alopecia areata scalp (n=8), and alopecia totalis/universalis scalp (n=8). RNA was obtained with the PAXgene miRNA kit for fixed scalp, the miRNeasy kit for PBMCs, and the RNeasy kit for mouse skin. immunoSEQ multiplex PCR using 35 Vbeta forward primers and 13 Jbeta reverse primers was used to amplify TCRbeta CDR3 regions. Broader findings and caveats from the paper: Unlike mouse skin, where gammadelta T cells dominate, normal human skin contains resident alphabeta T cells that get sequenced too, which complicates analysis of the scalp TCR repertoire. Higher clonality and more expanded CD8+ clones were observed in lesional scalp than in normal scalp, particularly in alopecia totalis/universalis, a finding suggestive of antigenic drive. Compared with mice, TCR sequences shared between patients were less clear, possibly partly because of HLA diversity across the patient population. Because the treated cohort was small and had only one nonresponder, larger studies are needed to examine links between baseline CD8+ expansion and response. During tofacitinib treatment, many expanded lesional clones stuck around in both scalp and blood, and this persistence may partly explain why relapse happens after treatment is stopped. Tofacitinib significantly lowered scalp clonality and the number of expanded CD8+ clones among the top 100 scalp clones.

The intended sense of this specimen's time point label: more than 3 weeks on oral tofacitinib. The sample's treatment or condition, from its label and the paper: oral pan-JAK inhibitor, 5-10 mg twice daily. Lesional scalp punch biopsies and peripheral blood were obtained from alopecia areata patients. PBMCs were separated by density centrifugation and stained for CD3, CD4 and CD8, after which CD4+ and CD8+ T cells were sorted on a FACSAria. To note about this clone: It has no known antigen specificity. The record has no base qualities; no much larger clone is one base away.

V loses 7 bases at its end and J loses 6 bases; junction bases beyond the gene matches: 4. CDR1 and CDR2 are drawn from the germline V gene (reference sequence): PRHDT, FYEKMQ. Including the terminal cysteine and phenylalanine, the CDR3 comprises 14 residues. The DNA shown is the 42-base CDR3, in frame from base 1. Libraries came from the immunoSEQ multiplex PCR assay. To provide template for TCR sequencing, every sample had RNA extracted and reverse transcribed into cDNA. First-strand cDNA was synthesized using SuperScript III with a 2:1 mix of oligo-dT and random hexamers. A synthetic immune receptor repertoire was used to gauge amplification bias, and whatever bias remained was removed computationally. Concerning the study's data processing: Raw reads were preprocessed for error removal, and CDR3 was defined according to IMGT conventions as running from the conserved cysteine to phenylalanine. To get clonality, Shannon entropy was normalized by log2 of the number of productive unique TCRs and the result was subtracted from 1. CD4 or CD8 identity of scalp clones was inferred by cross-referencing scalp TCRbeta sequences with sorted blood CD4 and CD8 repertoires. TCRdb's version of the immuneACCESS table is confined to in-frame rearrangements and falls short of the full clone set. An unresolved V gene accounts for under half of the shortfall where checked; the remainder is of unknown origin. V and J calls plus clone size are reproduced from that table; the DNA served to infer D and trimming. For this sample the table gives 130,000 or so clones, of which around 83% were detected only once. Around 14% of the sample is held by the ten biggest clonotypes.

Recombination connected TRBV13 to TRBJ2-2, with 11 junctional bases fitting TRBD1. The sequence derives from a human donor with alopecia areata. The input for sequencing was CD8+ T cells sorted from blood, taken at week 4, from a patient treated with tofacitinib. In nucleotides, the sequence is TGTGCCAGCACCAAGGGACAGGGGGCCGGGGAGCTGTTTTTT. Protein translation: CASTKGQGAGELFF.